The present T cell receptor beta chain was sequenced within a study of cytomegalovirus exposure and HLA in healthy donors. Across the whole study: About 85 million unique TCRs from HLA-typed donors were held in an early release of data.

13 Jbeta primers and 60 Vbeta primers were used for the PCR. Repertoires were generated with immunoSEQ multiplex PCR, while TCRdb's copy carries only in-frame clones and drops some. The sample shows 180,000 or so clones, 60% to 80% of them seen only once. CDR1 is LGHNA and CDR2 is YNFKEQ in the germline V gene. V gave up 1 base and J gave up 2 bases, with 12 bases separating them. This CDR3 region has 15 residues. This clone was counted only a few times. Source material: PBMCs. The genes are TRBV4-2 and TRBJ2-7; a possible D gene is TRBD1 (5 bases). The source of this sequence is a man in his fifties or sixties in good health and CMV-seropositive. The CDR3 protein is CASSQGPRTTYEQYF. CDR3 DNA sequence: TGTGCCAGCAGCCAAGGGCCCCGGACAACCTACGAGCAGTACTTC.